Following are 4 T cell receptor beta chains from one sample sequenced in a study of blood T cell repertoires in COVID-19. Here immunoSEQ multiplex PCR was the method, and the copy in TCRdb shows in-frame clones only, minus some. This table holds a few hundred thousand clones, about 89% found once. The sample comprised peripheral blood. The receptors come from a man aged 40-49 years who had recovered from COVID-19.

The rearrangement uses TRBV10-2 and TRBJ2-7; 8 positions match TRBD1. Germline values: CDR1 WSHSY, CDR2 SAAADI. Trimming removed 6 bases from V and 2 bases from J; junction bases left unmatched: 9. This CDR3 comprises 15 residues. The DNA for the CDR3 is TGCGCCAGCAGGGCCATGGGACAGGATACCTACGAGCAGTACTTC. This sequence encodes CASRAMGQDTYEQYF.

V and J are TRBV6-5 and TRBJ1-1, with D possibly matching TRBD1 (6 bases). CDR1 is MNHEY, CDR2 SVGAGI, per germline. The V and J ends lost 1 base and 0 bases respectively, with 9 bases between them. The CDR3 consists of 15 residues. CDR3 loop: CASSYWGQMNTEAFF. The DNA for the CDR3 is TGTGCCAGCAGTTACTGGGGACAAATGAACACTGAAGCTTTCTTT.

The J gene is TRBJ2-7, the V gene TRBV23-1, with D possibly TRBD2 on 6 matching bases. TRBV23-1 is recorded as an ORF, its role being uncertain. The V end lost 2 bases, the J end lost 2 bases, and 25 bases lay between the germline ends. The CDR3 runs to 19 residues. The CDR3 DNA reads TGCGCCAGCAGTCAAACCGGCGCTAGGGAGGTCCCCTTACCCTACGAGCAGTACTTC. Its protein product is CASSQTGAREVPLPYEQYF.

The chain links TRBV7-2 to TRBJ1-4, with D maybe TRBD1 (5 bases). The germline gives CDR1 SGHTA, CDR2 FQGNSA. V shed 3 bases and J shed 8 bases, with 13 bases lying between them. The CDR3 is 14 amino acids. In DNA form, the CDR3 reads TGTGCCAGCAGCTTTTCGCAGGGCCGGGAAAAACTGTTTTTT. Encoded protein: CASSFSQGREKLFF.